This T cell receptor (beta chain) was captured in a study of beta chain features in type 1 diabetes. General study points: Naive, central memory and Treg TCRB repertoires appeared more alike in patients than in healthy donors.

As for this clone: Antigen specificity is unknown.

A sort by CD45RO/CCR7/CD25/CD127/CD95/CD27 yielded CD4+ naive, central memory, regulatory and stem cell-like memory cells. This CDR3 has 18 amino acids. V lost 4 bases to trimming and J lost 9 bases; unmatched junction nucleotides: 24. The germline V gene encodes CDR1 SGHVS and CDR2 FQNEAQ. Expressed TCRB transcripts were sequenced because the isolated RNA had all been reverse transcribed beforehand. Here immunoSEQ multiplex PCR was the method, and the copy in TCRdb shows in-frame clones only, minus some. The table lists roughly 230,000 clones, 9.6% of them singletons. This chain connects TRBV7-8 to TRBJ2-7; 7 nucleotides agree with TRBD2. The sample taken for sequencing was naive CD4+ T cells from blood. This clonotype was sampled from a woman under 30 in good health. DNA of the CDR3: TGTGCCAGCAGCTCACGGGGGGAACCAACAAGATACGAGTTCCGGCAGTACTTC. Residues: CASSSRGEPTRYEFRQYF.